This TCR beta chain emerged from a study of blood T cell repertoires in COVID-19. Study-wide context: Acute and convalescent COVID-19 specimens originated in the United States, Italy and Spain. PBMCs, B-cell-depleted T cells, or T cells were the source of the cDNA or gDNA that made up the material.

As originally analysed: Estimated nucleated cell counts came from reference gene primer amplification. Profiled with immunoSEQ multiplex PCR; TCRdb holds only in-frame clones, not every one. V and J calls and clone size come straight from that table; D and trimming were deduced from the DNA. The sample carries roughly 26,000 clones, about 83% recorded once. The germline CDR1 and CDR2 sequences are MGHRA and YSYEKL. Between the trimmed V and J ends, which lost 0 bases and 6 bases, there was a span of 21 bases. The CDR3 runs to 18 residues. This clonotype was sampled from a human donor in a cohort sampled during active COVID-19. The sequenced sample was peripheral blood. The J gene is TRBJ2-1, the V gene TRBV4-1, with D perhaps TRBD1 (6 bases). CDR3 bases: TGCGCCAGCAGCCAAGATCTAATAGCCAGGGGTGGAGGCAATGAGCAGTTCTTC. Its protein is CASSQDLIARGGGNEQFF.